Listed here are 10 T cell receptor beta chains from one sample, sequenced in a study of neurological immune-mediated disorders. TCRdb itself ran the 5' RACE reads through MiXCR, one entry per CDR3 protein. The sample contains about 29,000 distinct CDR3 sequences, about 3% of which appear only once. The sample was PBMCs. The origin of the receptors is a woman in her 30s with multiple sclerosis.

This clonotype has a count of ten or more. The genes are TRBV5-6 and TRBJ2-1; no clear D gene. The CDR3 sequence is 13 residues long. Germline V CDR1 and CDR2: SGHDT, YYEEEE. Trimming stripped 1 base from V and 9 bases from J, with 11 bases between. The CDR3 loop is CASSLRNRVEQFF. DNA for the CDR3: TGTGCCAGCAGCTTGCGGAACCGAGTTGAGCAGTTCTTC.

This clonotype has more than one count but fewer than ten. A much larger clone sits a single nucleotide away, making a read error possible. The chain couples TRBV20-1 to TRBJ2-2; D unclear. Germline CDR1 DFQATT, CDR2 SNEGSKA (reference sequence). Trimming stripped 7 bases from V and 1 base from J, with 10 bases between. CDR3 size: 13 residues. The CDR3 reads CSVAIMNTGELFF. Here the CDR3 DNA reads TGCAGTGTCGCCATCATGAACACCGGGGAGCTGTTTTTT.

This clonotype was picked up many times. The chain combines TRBV7-9 with TRBJ2-7, with 8 bases fitting TRBD2. The CDR3 consists of 15 residues. Looked up from germline, CDR1 is SEHNR and CDR2 is FQNEAQ (reference sequence). With V trimmed by 1 base and J by 5 bases, 7 bases remained unmatched. The CDR3 loop reads CASSLGQSGSNEQYF. The DNA of the CDR3 is TGTGCCAGCAGCTTAGGACAAAGCGGGAGTAACGAGCAGTACTTC.

This clonotype was seen many times. V and J are TRBV4-3 and TRBJ1-6; TRBD1 agrees at 8 bases. CDR1 is LGHNA and CDR2 is YSLEER in the germline V gene. This CDR3 is built from 15 residues. With 0 bases clipped from V and 8 bases from J, the junction kept 3 bases outside the gene matches. The CDR3 DNA follows: TGCGCCAGCAGCCAAGAGGACAGGGCGCATTCACCCCTCCACTTT. It translates to CASSQEDRAHSPLHF.

Many counts were recorded for this clonotype. The chain joins TRBV20-1 to TRBJ1-6, with D unclear. V dropped 6 bases and J dropped 4 bases, with 16 bases sitting between them. CDR1 is DFQATT, CDR2 SNEGSKA, per germline (reference sequence). The CDR3 loop spans 15 amino acids. The CDR3 region is CSADIWANYNSPLHF. The DNA of the CDR3 is TGCAGTGCCGACATATGGGCCAATTATAATTCACCCCTCCACTTT.

This clonotype was recorded at least ten times. The rearrangement links TRBV7-2 to TRBJ2-2; the D gene is possibly TRBD1 (6 bases). Per the germline V gene, CDR1 is SGHTA and CDR2 is FQGNSA. The ends were cut back, 6 bases at V and 5 bases at J, with 13 bases in the middle. CDR3 size: 14 residues. The CDR3 DNA reads TGTGCCAGCAGATTAACAGGGCTTACCGGGGAGCTGTTTTTT. Protein sequence: CASRLTGLTGELFF.

This clonotype was seen many times. A much larger clone sits a single nucleotide away, making a read error possible. The rearrangement links TRBV29-1 to TRBJ2-7; TRBD1 is a possible D gene (5 bases). The V and J ends lost 4 bases and 4 bases respectively, with 11 bases between them. From germline, CDR1 is SQVTM and CDR2 ANQGSEA. CDR3 length: 12 residues. CDR3 nucleotide sequence: TGCAGCGTTGTAGGAAAGGGGTACGAGCAGTACTTC. This translates into CSVVGKGYEQYF.

In its sample, this clonotype was seen many times. This chain connects TRBV7-6 to TRBJ2-4; D is tentatively TRBD1 or TRBD2 (6 bases each). V was shortened by 1 base and J by 8 bases, with 12 bases between the two germline ends. This CDR3 region has 14 residues. CDR1 and CDR2 from the germline V gene are SGHVS and FNYEAQ. CDR3 protein: CASSLGGGLDIQYF. The CDR3 DNA sequence: TGTGCCAGCAGCTTAGGAGGGGGGCTAGACATTCAGTACTTC. Using reference TRBV7-6 and TRBJ2-4 for the parts outside the CDR3, the full variable domain is GAGVSQSPRYKVTKRGQDVALRCDPISGHVSLYWYRQALGQGPEFLTYFNYEAQQDKSGLPNDRFSAERPEGSISTLTIQRTEQRDSAMYRCASSLGGGLDIQYFGAGTRLSVL.

At least ten counts were recorded for this clonotype. The chain is built from TRBV20-1 and TRBJ1-3; no clear D gene. Germline V gene data show CDR1 as DFQATT and CDR2 as SNEGSKA (reference sequence). This CDR3 has 13 amino acids. V was trimmed by 0 bases and J by 0 bases, leaving 3 bases between them. CDR3: CSARDASGNTIYF. Written as DNA, the CDR3 is TGCAGTGCTAGAGACGCCTCTGGAAACACCATATATTTT.

This clonotype was observed many times. The V and J genes are TRBV7-9 and TRBJ1-2; D is undetermined. The CDR3 is 13 residues long. The germline V gene encodes CDR1 SEHNR and CDR2 FQNEAQ (reference sequence). V gave up 1 base and J gave up 3 bases, with 6 bases separating them. CDR3 residues: CASSLETYYGYTF. The CDR3 DNA reads TGTGCCAGCAGCTTAGAGACTTACTATGGCTACACCTTC.